This note documents a single T cell receptor (beta chain) sequence. As yet, its antigen is unknown. These data originate in a study of OX40 agonist ivuxolimab in advanced cancers. Study-wide background: The group had a mean age of about 60 years, ranged from about 20 to 79, and was around 82% male.

Trimming pared 4 bases from V and 0 bases from J, leaving 7 bases between. Germline assignment: CDR1 MGHRA and CDR2 YSYEKL. This CDR3 spans 13 amino acids. Clones were sequenced by immunoSEQ multiplex PCR, and TCRdb holds only the in-frame ones, with some missing. Among about 72,000 clones listed, about 85% were seen once. Study-level points and caveats: Clones of CD4+ and CD8+ blood T cells grew by week 6 at doses of 0.1 to 3.0 mg/kg. There were also nonresponders showing low normalized T-cell clonal expansion.

The rearrangement links TRBV4-1 to TRBJ2-7; D is unresolved. Source: CD4+ or CD8+ T cells sorted from blood, taken in a trial of the OX40 agonist ivuxolimab. This clonotype was sampled from an adult with an advanced solid tumor such as melanoma, head and neck, liver or kidney cancer. The CDR3 DNA follows: TGCGCCAGCAGCCGAGCAGTCTCCTACGAGCAGTACTTC. It codes for CASSRAVSYEQYF.